The rows below give T cell receptor beta chains drawn from one sample of a study of T-cell reconstitution after alpha-beta-depleted transplantation in children. MiXCR was run by TCRdb on the PCR reads, yielding one entry per CDR3 protein. The data hold 530,000 or so distinct CDR3 sequences, with 25% to 30% observed a single time. The sample in question was PBMCs, obtained before TCRalphabeta/CD19-depleted stem cell transplant. The origin of the receptors is a boy younger than two with Wiskott-Aldrich syndrome, due to receive a stem cell transplant. Each CDR3 is given with its conserved first and last residue. D genes are given only for firm matches. For some rows the clone size is stated as once, few or many, or as a class when expanded; others skip it.

TRBJ2-7 | TRBV7-9 | NA | NA | CASSYQGISYEQYF | TGTGCCAGCAGCTACCAGGGGATATCCTACGAGCAGTACTTC
TRBJ2-1 | TRBV29-1 | NA | NA | CSVEARGGNEQFF | TGCAGCGTTGAGGCTAGGGGCGGCAATGAGCAGTTCTTC
TRBJ2-5 | TRBV30 | few | NA | CAWSRGGETQYF | TGTGCCTGGAGTAGAGGGGGAGAGACCCAGTACTTC
TRBJ2-2 | TRBV20-1 | few | NA | CSRQAMGTGELFF | TGCAGTCGACAGGCGATGGGCACCGGGGAGCTGTTTTTT
TRBJ2-2 | TRBV12-3/TRBV12-4 | NA | TRBD1 | CASSPTGGDGELFF | TGTGCCAGCAGTCCGACAGGGGGAGACGGGGAGCTGTTTTTT
TRBJ2-3 | TRBV12-3/TRBV12-4 | NA | NA | CASSPHRNTDTQYF | TGTGCCAGCAGCCCCCACAGGAACACAGATACGCAGTATTTT
TRBJ1-1 | TRBV5-1 | NA | NA | CASSLGRPTKAEAFF | TGCGCCAGCAGCTTGGGGAGGCCAACGAAGGCTGAAGCTTTCTTT
TRBJ2-1 | TRBV11-2 | NA | TRBD2 | CASSLTSFYNEQFF | TGTGCCAGCAGTCTGACTAGCTTCTACAATGAGCAGTTCTTC
TRBJ2-4 | TRBV10-1 | NA | NA | CASSESWVLAKNIQYF | TGCGCCAGCAGTGAGTCGTGGGTTCTAGCCAAAAACATTCAGTACTTC
TRBJ1-3 | TRBV2 | NA | NA | CASSDETGGWTTIYF | TGTGCCAGCAGTGACGAGACAGGCGGGTGGACCACCATATATTTT
TRBJ2-1 | TRBV25-1 | NA | TRBD1 | CASSARDRAYNEQFF | TGTGCCAGCAGCGCACGGGACAGGGCCTACAATGAGCAGTTCTTC
TRBJ2-7 | TRBV20-1 | few | NA | CSVDEQGFGYEQYF | TGCAGTGTTGACGAGCAGGGGTTCGGCTACGAGCAGTACTTC
TRBJ2-7 | TRBV28 | NA | NA | CASSFLKLRRRDRSYEQYF | TGTGCCAGCAGTTTCCTCAAGCTACGACGGCGGGATAGGTCCTACGAGCAGTACTTC
TRBJ2-1 | TRBV11-2 | few | TRBD2 | CASSPLLAGFDNEQFF | TGTGCCAGCAGCCCCCTTCTAGCGGGATTTGACAATGAGCAGTTCTTC
TRBJ2-5 | TRBV28 | few | TRBD2 | CASRHSGRAAQYF | TGTGCCAGCAGGCATAGCGGGAGGGCGGCCCAGTACTTC
TRBJ2-5 | TRBV12-3/TRBV12-4 | NA | NA | CASSMRGQETQYF | TGTGCCAGCAGTATGAGGGGCCAAGAGACCCAGTACTTC
TRBJ1-5 | TRBV2 | few | NA | CASMGFYSNQPQHF | TGTGCCAGCATGGGTTTCTATAGCAATCAGCCCCAGCATTTT
TRBJ2-7 | TRBV10-3 | NA | NA | CAISEGGQNYEQYF | TGTGCCATCAGTGAGGGAGGGCAGAACTACGAGCAGTACTTC
TRBJ2-6 | TRBV5-1 | NA | NA | CASSLRDNSGANVLTF | TGCGCCAGCAGCTTGAGGGACAACTCTGGGGCCAACGTCCTGACTTTC
TRBJ2-3 | TRBV20-1 | few | TRBD2 | CSARDSRTRTDTQYF | TGCAGTGCTAGAGATTCTCGGACTAGAACAGATACGCAGTATTTT
TRBJ1-1 | TRBV6-1 | NA | TRBD1 | CASRLGQEATEAFF | TGTGCCAGCAGGCTTGGACAGGAGGCCACTGAAGCTTTCTTT
TRBJ1-1 | TRBV10-3 | NA | TRBD1 | CAIRGDRGKPEAFF | TGTGCCATCAGGGGGGACAGGGGAAAGCCTGAAGCTTTCTTT
TRBJ2-1 | TRBV20-1 | NA | NA | CSANSAGLRNNEQFF | TGCAGTGCTAATAGTGCGGGACTGCGAAACAATGAGCAGTTCTTC
TRBJ2-7 | TRBV3-1 | NA | NA | CASSQVGEGSRSEQYF | TGTGCCAGCAGCCAAGTGGGGGAAGGGTCGAGGAGCGAGCAGTACTTC
TRBJ1-3 | TRBV5-6 | NA | NA | CASSQQGGSGNTIYF | TGTGCCAGCAGCCAACAGGGCGGCTCTGGAAACACCATATATTTT
TRBJ2-3 | TRBV11-1 | few | NA | CASSFGLSPGTDTQYF | TGTGCCAGCAGCTTCGGACTGTCGCCTGGCACAGATACGCAGTATTTT
TRBJ2-1 | TRBV7-9 | NA | NA | CASSRRSTEYNEQFF | TGTGCCAGCAGCCGGCGGAGTACCGAATACAATGAGCAGTTCTTC
TRBJ2-5 | TRBV25-1 | NA | NA | CASSVQGVGETQYF | TGTGCCAGCAGTGTACAGGGTGTCGGGGAGACCCAGTACTTC
TRBJ2-7 | TRBV20-1 | few | TRBD1 | CSARKTGGGNEQYF | TGCAGTGCTAGAAAGACAGGGGGCGGAAACGAGCAGTACTTC
TRBJ2-1 | TRBV12-3/TRBV12-4 | few | TRBD2 | CASSLASGFNEQFF | TGTGCCAGCAGTTTAGCTAGCGGGTTTAATGAGCAGTTCTTC
TRBJ2-2 | TRBV7-6 | few | NA | CASRLSGELFF | TGTGCCAGCAGACTATCGGGGGAGCTGTTTTTT
TRBJ2-3 | TRBV20-1 | few | TRBD2 | CSARLAGVREGTDTQYF | TGCAGTGCTAGACTAGCGGGAGTGAGGGAGGGCACAGATACGCAGTATTTT
TRBJ1-4 | TRBV12-3/TRBV12-4 | NA | NA | CASMGSPGEKLFF | TGTGCCAGCATGGGTTCACCGGGGGAAAAACTGTTTTTT
TRBJ2-7 | TRBV27 | few | TRBD2 | CASSFLAGFLYEQYF | TGTGCCAGCAGTTTTCTAGCGGGATTCCTCTACGAGCAGTACTTC
TRBJ1-3 | TRBV28 | NA | TRBD1 | CASSPGTERNTIYF | TGTGCCAGCAGCCCCGGGACAGAGAGAAACACCATATATTTT
TRBJ1-4 | TRBV5-1 | NA | NA | CASSLKTANEKLFF | TGCGCCAGCAGCTTGAAGACAGCTAATGAAAAACTGTTTTTT
TRBJ2-7 | TRBV19 | few | TRBD2 | CASSRERGQIEQYF | TGTGCCAGTAGCCGAGAGCGGGGGCAGATCGAGCAGTACTTC
TRBJ2-7 | TRBV10-3 | few | NA | CAISGREAGGLYEQYF | TGTGCCATCAGTGGGAGAGAGGCAGGGGGACTCTACGAGCAGTACTTC
TRBJ2-2 | TRBV12-3/TRBV12-4 | few | NA | CASSLRGINTGELFF | TGTGCCAGCAGTTTACGTGGAATTAACACCGGGGAGCTGTTTTTT
TRBJ2-5 | TRBV20-1 | NA | NA | CSATDGKTQYF | TGCAGTGCTACGGACGGGAAGACCCAGTACTTC
TRBJ2-5 | TRBV7-2 | few | TRBD2 | CASKLAGGGETQYF | TGTGCCAGCAAATTAGCGGGAGGTGGGGAGACCCAGTACTTC
TRBJ1-4 | TRBV7-9 | NA | TRBD1 | CASRKQGREEKLFF | TGTGCCAGCAGGAAACAGGGGCGGGAGGAAAAACTGTTTTTT
TRBJ2-5 | TRBV3-1 | NA | TRBD2 | CASSQDLLAGAQETQYF | TGTGCCAGCAGCCAAGATTTGTTAGCGGGAGCACAAGAGACCCAGTACTTC
TRBJ2-1 | TRBV7-8 | NA | NA | CASSLDEQFF | TGTGCCAGCAGCTTAGACGAGCAGTTCTTC
TRBJ2-1 | TRBV20-1 | few | NA | CSARAKLTGANEQFF | TGCAGTGCTAGGGCAAAGTTGACCGGAGCCAATGAGCAGTTCTTC